This is a list of T cell receptor beta chains from one sample in a study of T cell repertoires in cytomegalovirus infection. Their specific antigens are unknown. TCRdb re-analysed the reads in MiXCR, keeping a single row per CDR3 protein. Of fewer than 200,000 distinct CDR3 sequences listed, 20% to 25% are singletons. This specimen consisted of CD8+ T cells from cultured PBMCs, obtained from culture after CMV antigen stimulation. The source of these receptors is a human donor in good health (CMV status not recorded). Some clones in this sample may be carry-over from other donors' samples. Each CDR3 is given with its conserved first and last residue. The order of the fields is V gene, CDR3 length, J gene, clone size, D gene, CDR3 protein, CDR3 DNA. A D gene is named only where the DNA matches it firmly. Expanded clones get a size class; other rows say once, few or many, or leave the size out.

v_call: TRBV6-2/TRBV6-3
cdr3_length: 13
j_call: TRBJ2-7
clone_size: few
d_call: TRBD1
cdr3_aa: CASSRTGYYEQYF
cdr3_nt: TGTGCCAGCAGTCGGACAGGGTATTACGAGCAGTACTTC

v_call: TRBV6-2/TRBV6-3
cdr3_length: 14
j_call: TRBJ1-2
clone_size: NA
d_call: NA
cdr3_aa: CASSYSTQAGGYTF
cdr3_nt: TGTGCCAGCAGTTACTCGACCCAGGCCGGTGGCTACACCTTC

v_call: TRBV7-2
cdr3_length: 15
j_call: TRBJ1-5
clone_size: NA
d_call: NA
cdr3_aa: CASSLGGTLNEPQHF
cdr3_nt: TGTGCCAGCAGCTTAGGGGGGACTCTGAATGAGCCCCAGCATTTT

v_call: TRBV4-1
cdr3_length: 15
j_call: TRBJ1-1
clone_size: NA
d_call: NA
cdr3_aa: CASTQDPRMNTEAFF
cdr3_nt: TGCGCCAGCACCCAAGATCCCAGGATGAACACTGAAGCTTTCTTT

v_call: TRBV7-9
cdr3_length: 15
j_call: TRBJ1-1
clone_size: few
d_call: TRBD1
cdr3_aa: CASSSLDRENTEAFF
cdr3_nt: TGTGCCAGCAGCTCTTTAGACAGGGAGAACACTGAAGCTTTCTTT

v_call: TRBV7-2
cdr3_length: 16
j_call: TRBJ1-5
clone_size: NA
d_call: NA
cdr3_aa: CASSLEWQAANQSQHF
cdr3_nt: TGTGCCAGCAGCTTAGAGTGGCAGGCTGCCAATCAGTCCCAGCATTTT

v_call: TRBV6-1
cdr3_length: 12
j_call: TRBJ2-3
clone_size: NA
d_call: NA
cdr3_aa: CASSDTRDTQYF
cdr3_nt: TGTGCCAGCAGTGATACCAGAGATACGCAGTATTTT

v_call: TRBV7-9
cdr3_length: 13
j_call: TRBJ1-2
clone_size: few
d_call: NA
cdr3_aa: CASSLDGGDGYTF
cdr3_nt: TGTGCCAGCAGCTTAGATGGGGGGGATGGCTACACCTTC

v_call: TRBV12-3/TRBV12-4
cdr3_length: 15
j_call: TRBJ2-5
clone_size: NA
d_call: TRBD2
cdr3_aa: CASSPMTSGGETQYF
cdr3_nt: TGTGCCAGCAGTCCCATGACTAGCGGGGGAGAGACCCAGTACTTC

v_call: TRBV7-2
cdr3_length: 18
j_call: TRBJ2-7
clone_size: few
d_call: TRBD2
cdr3_aa: CASSTRFSGRKTSYEQYF
cdr3_nt: TGTGCCAGCAGCACTCGGTTTAGCGGGAGGAAGACCTCCTACGAGCAGTACTTC

v_call: TRBV7-2
cdr3_length: 15
j_call: TRBJ1-4
clone_size: many
d_call: NA
cdr3_aa: CASSSGVLSYEKLFF
cdr3_nt: TGTGCCAGCAGCTCGGGGGTCCTGTCCTATGAAAAACTGTTTTTT

v_call: TRBV27
cdr3_length: 15
j_call: TRBJ1-6
clone_size: NA
d_call: NA
cdr3_aa: CASSFSIEDNSPLHF
cdr3_nt: TGTGCCAGCAGTTTTAGCATAGAGGATAATTCACCCCTCCACTTT

v_call: TRBV7-2
cdr3_length: 15
j_call: TRBJ2-3
clone_size: few
d_call: TRBD1
cdr3_aa: CASSPWTGSTDTQYF
cdr3_nt: TGTGCCAGCAGCCCGTGGACAGGGAGCACAGATACGCAGTATTTT

v_call: TRBV7-8
cdr3_length: 15
j_call: TRBJ2-5
clone_size: NA
d_call: NA
cdr3_aa: CASSLNPEAPETQYF
cdr3_nt: TGTGCCAGCAGCTTAAACCCCGAAGCTCCGGAGACCCAGTACTTC

v_call: TRBV7-2
cdr3_length: 18
j_call: TRBJ1-1
clone_size: NA
d_call: NA
cdr3_aa: CASSLDPGHSYRDTEAFF
cdr3_nt: TGTGCCAGCAGCTTAGACCCAGGGCACAGCTACAGGGACACTGAAGCTTTCTTT

v_call: TRBV4-1
cdr3_length: 14
j_call: TRBJ1-1
clone_size: few
d_call: NA
cdr3_aa: CASSQVPGTGETFF
cdr3_nt: TGCGCCAGCAGCCAGGTTCCCGGGACGGGGGAAACTTTCTTT

v_call: TRBV27
cdr3_length: 19
j_call: TRBJ2-3
clone_size: NA
d_call: TRBD2
cdr3_aa: CASSLSWLAGATSTDTQYF
cdr3_nt: TGTGCCAGCAGTTTAAGCTGGCTAGCGGGGGCCACTAGCACAGATACGCAGTATTTT

v_call: TRBV25-1
cdr3_length: 15
j_call: TRBJ2-1
clone_size: NA
d_call: TRBD2
cdr3_aa: CASSELSGAYNEQFF
cdr3_nt: TGTGCCAGCAGTGAATTGAGCGGGGCCTACAATGAGCAGTTCTTC

v_call: TRBV6-1
cdr3_length: 13
j_call: TRBJ2-7
clone_size: NA
d_call: NA
cdr3_aa: CASSYNSPYEQYF
cdr3_nt: TGTGCCAGCAGTTACAATTCCCCCTACGAGCAGTACTTC

v_call: TRBV6-5
cdr3_length: 12
j_call: TRBJ1-2
clone_size: many
d_call: NA
cdr3_aa: CASSYVGGDYTF
cdr3_nt: TGTGCCAGCAGTTACGTCGGAGGGGACTACACCTTC

v_call: TRBV27
cdr3_length: 15
j_call: TRBJ2-7
clone_size: NA
d_call: NA
cdr3_aa: CASSPFSAPDYEQYF
cdr3_nt: TGTGCCAGCAGCCCATTTAGTGCGCCAGACTACGAGCAGTACTTC

v_call: TRBV27
cdr3_length: 14
j_call: TRBJ2-3
clone_size: NA
d_call: NA
cdr3_aa: CASSQSTSTDTQYF
cdr3_nt: TGTGCCAGCAGTCAGTCAACTAGCACAGATACGCAGTATTTT

v_call: TRBV7-2
cdr3_length: 15
j_call: TRBJ2-1
clone_size: NA
d_call: NA
cdr3_aa: CASSWGLPPRNEQFF
cdr3_nt: TGTGCCAGCAGCTGGGGGCTCCCCCCCCGGAATGAGCAGTTCTTC

v_call: TRBV27
cdr3_length: 15
j_call: TRBJ2-5
clone_size: NA
d_call: NA
cdr3_aa: CASSLGSGLGETQYF
cdr3_nt: TGTGCCAGCAGTTTGGGCAGCGGGTTAGGAGAGACCCAGTACTTC

v_call: TRBV9
cdr3_length: 17
j_call: TRBJ1-1
clone_size: few
d_call: TRBD1
cdr3_aa: CASSVGDRGHMNTEAFF
cdr3_nt: TGTGCCAGCAGCGTAGGGGACAGGGGGCACATGAACACTGAAGCTTTCTTT